The 23 T cell receptor beta chains listed next were all sequenced from one sample in a study of blood T cell repertoires in COVID-19. The table came from immunoSEQ multiplex PCR; TCRdb's copy has only in-frame clones and leaves some out. The sample has tens of thousands of clones, 65% to 80% seen once; the top ten hold approximately 20%. Sample: peripheral blood. The origin of the receptors is a man aged 25-45 years with COVID-19, enrolled during active disease.

This chain uses TRBV20-1 with TRBJ2-7; D is unresolved. The length of the CDR3 is 11 residues. The V and J ends lost 7 bases and 0 bases respectively, with 7 bases between them. The germline V gene encodes CDR1 DFQATT and CDR2 SNEGSKA (reference sequence). The CDR3 nucleotides are TGCAGTGGACGGAGCTCCTACGAGCAGTACTTC. Its translation is CSGRSSYEQYF.

The chain employs TRBV30 and TRBJ1-6, with a possible D match to TRBD1 (5 bases). This CDR3 spans 16 amino acids. Germline lookup yields CDR1 GTSNPN and CDR2 SVGIG (reference sequence). The V end lost 1 base, the J end lost 7 bases, and 17 bases lay between the germline ends. The CDR3 reads CAWSAARPSGNSPLHF. The DNA of the CDR3 is TGTGCCTGGAGTGCTGCCAGACCCTCAGGGAATTCACCCCTCCACTTT.

The J gene is TRBJ2-7, the V gene TRBV12-3 or TRBV12-4; 8 nucleotides line up with TRBD2. V lost 6 bases, J lost 6 bases, and 4 bases stayed unmatched. There are 12 residues in the CDR3. CDR3 DNA: TGTGCCAGCAGCGGGAGGGCAGGCGAGCAGTACTTC. Translating gives CASSGRAGEQYF.

CDR3 in DNA: TGCGCCAGCAGTGACCACGGGACTAGCGGGAGAGATGGGAACACCGGGGAGCTGTTTTTT. This sequence encodes CASSDHGTSGRDGNTGELFF. This rearrangement joins TRBV10-1 to TRBJ2-2; 14 bases fit TRBD2. Germline V CDR1 and CDR2: WNHNN, SYGVQD (reference sequence). CDR3 length: 20 amino acids. V was clipped by 3 bases and J by 1 base; unmatched bases: 10.

The V call is TRBV9, the J call TRBJ2-3; 10 bases map to TRBD2. V dropped 3 bases and J dropped 5; count of bases not matched to a gene: 9. This CDR3 comprises 16 residues. Germline CDR1 is SGDLS and CDR2 is YYNGEE. The CDR3 spells CASSAQAGGSGDTQYF. The CDR3 DNA is TGTGCCAGCAGCGCCCAAGCGGGAGGGAGTGGAGATACGCAGTATTTT.

The rearrangement joins TRBV7-9 to TRBJ1-2; weak D call: TRBD1 (6 bases). Germline assignment: CDR1 SEHNR and CDR2 FQNEAQ (reference sequence). V dropped 5 bases and J dropped 7 bases, with 20 bases sitting between them. The CDR3 loop spans 15 amino acids. The CDR3 DNA reads TGTGCCAGCAGCGCCGACAGGCGACTACCATCTGGCTACACCTTC. It yields the protein CASSADRRLPSGYTF.

The chain carries TRBV18 and TRBJ2-7; the match to TRBD2 covers 9 bases. J gave up 0 bases and V 1 base, and 4 bases lay outside the gene matches. The CDR3 has 16 amino acids. Germline-derived CDR1 and CDR2 are KGHSH and LQKENI. The CDR3 is CASSPLSSGTSYEQYF. In DNA form, the CDR3 reads TGTGCCAGCTCACCACTTTCTAGCGGGACCTCCTACGAGCAGTACTTC.

This clone was seen a handful of times. CDR3 protein: CASGLGQGSGELFF. The CDR3 nucleotides are TGTGCTAGTGGTTTGGGGCAGGGCTCCGGGGAGCTGTTTTTT. The rearrangement joins TRBV12-5 to TRBJ2-2; weak D call: TRBD1 (5 bases). The V end was cut by 1 base, the J end by 6 bases, with 9 bases between. The germline gives CDR1 LGHNT, CDR2 FRNRAP. The length of the CDR3 is 14 residues.

This clone was seen once. This chain joins TRBV12-3 or TRBV12-4 and TRBJ1-6; D gene unclear. Trimming shortened V by 3 bases and J by 9 bases, and 6 bases separated the two germline ends. This CDR3 contains 12 residues. For the CDR3, the DNA is TGTGCCAGCAGTTTCTGGAGTTCACCCCTCCACTTT. Translated, it gives CASSFWSSPLHF.

The V and J genes are TRBV21-1 and TRBJ2-5; the DNA was not compared with TRBD1, the D call given in the table. TRBV21-1 is recorded as a pseudogene. The CDR3 has 17 amino acids. CDR3 in amino acids: CASSKSIRGPLEETQYF. CDR3 coding DNA: TGTGCCAGCAGCAAAAGCATCAGGGGGCCCCTCGAAGAGACCCAGTACTTC.

This chain uses TRBV19 with TRBJ2-1; 10 bases align to TRBD2. CDR3 length: 19 residues. Germline CDR1 reads LNHDA; CDR2 reads SQIVND (reference sequence). Unmatched junction bases numbered 12, after V lost 4 bases and J lost 0 bases. The CDR3: CASSRSSGGRRRSYNEQFF. As DNA, the CDR3 is TGTGCCAGTAGTAGGTCTAGCGGGGGCCGACGGCGCTCCTACAATGAGCAGTTCTTC.

CDR3 coding DNA: TGTGCCAGCAGTGGGGCTACAGGGGACAACAGCAATCAGCCCCAGCATTTT. Its translation is CASSGATGDNSNQPQHF. J is TRBJ1-5 and V is TRBV25-1, with TRBD1 identical over 7 bases. Germline assignment: CDR1 MGHDK and CDR2 SYGVNS. The CDR3 has 17 residues. The junction had 10 bases not matched to a gene; V was cut back by 4 bases and J by 1 base.

In this sample, this clone turned up a few times. V is TRBV23-1 and J is TRBJ2-7; 7 positions agree with TRBD1. TRBV23-1 is noted as an ORF with a role that remains uncertain. V dropped 5 bases and J dropped 2; count of bases not matched to a gene: 9. The CDR3 runs to 15 residues. The CDR3 loop is CASSSTPGQAYEQYF. CDR3 nucleotide sequence: TGCGCCAGCAGTTCCACCCCTGGACAGGCCTACGAGCAGTACTTC.

The V call is TRBV7-2, the J call TRBJ2-1; 13 positions match TRBD2. This CDR3 has 15 residues. J gave up 9 bases and V 2 bases, and 4 bases lay outside the gene matches. Looked up from germline, CDR1 is SGHTA and CDR2 is FQGNSA. The CDR3 protein is CASSLRTSGRFEQFF. CDR3 sequence (DNA): TGTGCCAGCAGCTTAAGGACTAGCGGGAGATTTGAGCAGTTCTTC.

This sequence joins TRBV5-1 and TRBJ2-2; D gene unclear. V was trimmed by 0 bases and J by 0 bases, leaving 9 bases between them. Germline loops: CDR1 SGHRS, CDR2 YFSETQ. The CDR3 loop spans 16 amino acids. The CDR3 nucleotides read TGCGCCAGCAGCTTGGGGCAGATACCGAACACCGGGGAGCTGTTTTTT. It translates to CASSLGQIPNTGELFF.

The gene calls are TRBV5-4 and TRBJ1-2; 9 bases are a match to TRBD1. The V gene's germline CDR1 is SGHNT and CDR2 YYREEE (reference sequence). CDR3 size: 13 residues. Trimming at V came to 4 bases and at J to 6 bases, leaving 4 bases not matched to a gene. CDR3 sequence: CASSLDRGHGYTF. The CDR3 nucleotides read TGTGCCAGCAGCCTGGACAGGGGCCATGGCTACACCTTC.

The chain couples TRBV28 to TRBJ2-7; D unclear. The CDR3 extends over 12 amino acids. Trimming took off 4 bases at V and 1 base at J, with 5 bases between the two ends. From germline, CDR1 is MDHEN and CDR2 SYDVKM. The CDR3 DNA is TGTGCCAGCAGTTCCTCGTCCTACGAGCAGTACTTC. It codes for CASSSSSYEQYF.

This clone was detected once. The rearrangement joins TRBV9 to TRBJ2-7, with 9 bases lining up with TRBD1. Unmatched junction bases numbered 5, after V lost 4 bases and J lost 0 bases. The CDR3 is made up of 15 amino acids. The germline CDR1 and CDR2 sequences are SGDLS and YYNGEE. The CDR3 reads CASSHGQGSSYEQYF. CDR3 sequence (DNA): TGTGCCAGCAGCCACGGACAGGGGAGCTCCTACGAGCAGTACTTC.

The V gene is TRBV3-1 (or the pseudogene TRBV3-2), the J gene TRBJ2-4; D gene unclear. The CDR3 covers 17 residues. Germline V CDR1 and CDR2: LGHDT, YNNKEL (reference sequence). V was cut by 4 bases and J by 4 bases, with 20 bases left in between. CDR3 loop: CASSPQRPICKKNIQYF. The CDR3 DNA reads TGTGCCAGCAGCCCGCAGCGTCCCATTTGCAAAAAAAACATTCAGTACTTC.

This clone has only one observation. The rearrangement links TRBV13 to TRBJ2-7, with D perhaps TRBD1 (7 bases). The CDR3 consists of 16 residues. Germline V gives CDR1 PRHDT, CDR2 FYEKMQ (reference sequence). Trimming removed 6 bases from V and 1 base from J, with 19 bases in between. The CDR3: CASSSRGAAYSYEQYF. The CDR3 DNA is TGTGCCAGCAGTTCCAGGGGGGCAGCCTATTCCTACGAGCAGTACTTC.

In its sample, this clone is medium-sized. This sequence joins TRBV11-3 and TRBJ2-7; maybe TRBD2 (5 bases). The V end was cut by 4 bases, the J end by 5 bases, with 18 bases between. CDR1 SGHNT and CDR2 YENEEA come from the germline V gene. CDR3 length equals 15 residues. The CDR3 bases are TGTGCCAGCAGCTCCTCAAATCTAGCTGGGGACGAGCAGTACTTC. Amino acid sequence: CASSSSNLAGDEQYF.

In this sample, this clone turned up once. This sequence joins TRBV10-3 and TRBJ2-2; 8 positions agree with TRBD1. Germline V gene sequence: CDR1 ENHRY, CDR2 SYGVKD. The trim removed 3 bases at V and 5 bases at J, leaving 11 bases unmatched. There are 17 residues in the CDR3. DNA of the CDR3: TGTGCCATCAGTGACCCTGACAGGGGCGAACTTACCGGGGAGCTGTTTTTT. It specifies CAISDPDRGELTGELFF.

This clone has a handful of counts. The rearrangement uses TRBV4-2 and TRBJ2-3, with 8 bases aligning to TRBD2. CDR1 and CDR2 from the germline V gene are LGHNA and YNFKEQ. The CDR3 spans 16 residues. J gave up 4 bases and V 0 bases, and 6 bases lay outside the gene matches. CDR3 protein: CASSQEGLETPDTQYF. CDR3 DNA: TGTGCCAGCAGCCAAGAGGGACTAGAAACCCCAGATACGCAGTATTTT.